This T cell receptor (beta chain) was sequenced during a study of neoadjuvant anti-PD-1 for oral cavity cancer. The wider study: Non-progressing patients received a fourth nivolumab dose near day 43, then surgery on days 50-56. Broader study findings: Pretreatment Treg/Th17 ratio correlated inversely with post-treatment tumor clonality. Only a few patients per response group were TCR-analyzed; validation needed.

This table comes from immunoSEQ multiplex PCR, and its TCRdb copy is limited to in-frame clones, with some not included. The sample has approximately 30,000 clones, more than 65% seen once. Points on this clone: The antigen remains undetermined.

Trimming took 3 bases from V and 0 from J, leaving 6 bases between them. CDR3 length equals 13 residues. Germline CDR1 LGHNA, CDR2 YSLEER. Described time point: after neoadjuvant nivolumab, at surgical resection. The chain employs TRBV4-3 and TRBJ2-7; a possible D gene is TRBD2 (5 bases). The source was PBMCs, collected after nivolumab (anti-PD-1) treatment. This TCR came from a person between 40 and 79 years old with oral cavity squamous cell carcinoma. CDR3 nucleotide sequence: TGCGCCAGCAGCCAGAGGGCCTCCTACGAGCAGTACTTC. Translation gives CASSQRASYEQYF.